The clone carrying this T cell receptor (beta chain) was counted many times. As the template, RNA transcripts were used to amplify TCR beta CDR3 regions. The first-round RT-PCR employed HTBI primers together with the Qiagen OneStep RT-PCR kit. A multiplex PCR was then performed as the second round. TCRdb called the multiplex PCR reads again in MiXCR, with one record for every CDR3 protein. Here the sample spans around 670,000 distinct CDR3 sequences, roughly two fifths being singletons. PBMCs came from less than 13 ml of fresh peripheral blood. These data come from a study of Graves' ophthalmopathy and Graves' hyperthyroidism. Germline trimming cut 6 bases from V and 7 bases from J; bases unmatched to any gene: 2. The CDR3 has 14 residues.

The sequencing input was peripheral blood. The chain recombines TRBV12-3 or TRBV12-4 with TRBJ1-6; 11 bases are shared with TRBD1. The source is an adult man with Graves' ophthalmopathy. The CDR3 DNA reads TGTGCCAGCAGCCGGACAGGGGGCAATTCACCCCTCCACTTT. Amino acids: CASSRTGGNSPLHF.